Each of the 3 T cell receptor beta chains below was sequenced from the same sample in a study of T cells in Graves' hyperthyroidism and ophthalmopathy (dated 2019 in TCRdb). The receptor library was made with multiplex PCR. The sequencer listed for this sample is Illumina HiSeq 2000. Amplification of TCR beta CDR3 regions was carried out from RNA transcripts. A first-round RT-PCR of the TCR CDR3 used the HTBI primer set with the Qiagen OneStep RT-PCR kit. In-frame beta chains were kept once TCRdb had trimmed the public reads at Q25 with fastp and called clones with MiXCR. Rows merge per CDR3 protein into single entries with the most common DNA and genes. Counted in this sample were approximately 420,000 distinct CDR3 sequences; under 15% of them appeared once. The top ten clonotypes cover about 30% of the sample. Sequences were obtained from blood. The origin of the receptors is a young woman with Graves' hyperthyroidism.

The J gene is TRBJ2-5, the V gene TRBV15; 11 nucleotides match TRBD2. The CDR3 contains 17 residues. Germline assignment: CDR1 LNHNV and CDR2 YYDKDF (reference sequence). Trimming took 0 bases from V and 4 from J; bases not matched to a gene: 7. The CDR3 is CATSRDPSTSGRETQYF. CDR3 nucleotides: TGTGCCACCAGCAGAGATCCCTCCACTAGCGGGAGAGAGACCCAGTACTTC.

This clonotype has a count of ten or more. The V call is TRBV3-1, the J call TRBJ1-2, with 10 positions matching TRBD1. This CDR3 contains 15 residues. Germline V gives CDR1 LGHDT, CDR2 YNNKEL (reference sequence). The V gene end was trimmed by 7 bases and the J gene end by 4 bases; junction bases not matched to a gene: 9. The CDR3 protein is CASTPDRGKSYGYTF. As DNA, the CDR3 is TGTGCCAGCACCCCGGACAGGGGGAAATCCTATGGCTACACCTTC.

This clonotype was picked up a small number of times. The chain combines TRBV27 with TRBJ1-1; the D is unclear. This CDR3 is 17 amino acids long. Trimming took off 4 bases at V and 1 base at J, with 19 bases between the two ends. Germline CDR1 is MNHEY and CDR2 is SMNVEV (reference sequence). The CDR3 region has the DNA TGTGCCAGCAGTTCCCATTCGTACAGTATGACGAACACTGAAGCTTTCTTT. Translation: CASSSHSYSMTNTEAFF.